Shown below are 32 T cell receptor beta chains from a single sample sequenced in a study of quantifying T cell responses using KT2 cells. Study-level information: cDNA was made from DNase-treated RNA using alpha and beta constant primers.

An oligo carrying a UMI was ligated to the cDNA 3' end. An equimolar mix of RC1.1 and RC1.2 primed the beta chain across TRBC1 and TRBC2. TCRdb itself ran the UMI-ligation and nested PCR reads through MiXCR, one entry per CDR3 protein. This table holds over 25,000 distinct CDR3 sequences, 10% found once. Material for sequencing was PBMCs spiked with cells of the T cell clone KT2. These receptors were obtained from a human donor.

This clonotype came up a few times. The chain combines TRBV25-1 with TRBJ1-2; no clear D gene. V gave up 8 bases and J gave up 3 bases, with 16 bases separating them. This CDR3 comprises 14 residues. Germline CDR1 and CDR2: MGHDK and SYGVNS. The CDR3 region has the DNA TGTGCCAGCGGTGGGGATACAGAGTACTATGGCTACACCTTC. It yields the protein CASGGDTEYYGYTF.

The chain is built from TRBV13 and TRBJ1-2; D gene uncertain. The CDR3 has 13 amino acids. V lost 1 base and J lost 4, with 7 bases in between. Germline V lookup: CDR1 PRHDT, CDR2 FYEKMQ (reference sequence). CDR3 in amino acids: CASSLEGGYGYTF. For the CDR3, the DNA is TGTGCCAGCAGCTTAGAGGGCGGCTATGGCTACACCTTC.

V and J are TRBV5-1 and TRBJ2-2; TRBD2 agrees at 11 bases. The CDR3 totals 17 residues. J gave up 4 bases and V 7 bases, and 12 bases lay outside the gene matches. The germline gives CDR1 SGHRS, CDR2 YFSETQ. CDR3: CASGQLAGVDGTGELFF. The CDR3 DNA follows: TGCGCCAGCGGCCAACTAGCGGGAGTGGATGGCACCGGGGAGCTGTTTTTT.

This clonotype has just a few counts. The chain uses TRBV6-1 and TRBJ2-7, with 7 bases that match TRBD1. The CDR3 totals 15 residues. J was trimmed by 6 bases and V by 0 bases; bases with no gene match: 8. Per the germline V gene, CDR1 is MNHNS and CDR2 is SASEGT. The chain's CDR3 is CASSEALEGAGEQYF. Here the CDR3 DNA reads TGTGCCAGCAGTGAAGCGCTTGAGGGGGCGGGCGAGCAGTACTTC.

A few counts support this clonotype. CDR3 sequence (DNA): TGTGCCAGCAGTACTAGCGGGAGGGCCCTCGGCGAGCAGTACTTC. It codes for CASSTSGRALGEQYF. The V call is TRBV28, the J call TRBJ2-7; TRBD2 agrees at 13 bases. J lost 6 bases, V lost 5 bases, and 7 bases had no gene match. This CDR3 is 15 amino acids long. Per germline, CDR1 MDHEN and CDR2 SYDVKM.

This clonotype was observed at least ten times. This chain connects TRBV10-2 to TRBJ2-7; 7 positions agree with TRBD2. CDR1 and CDR2 (germline): WSHSY, SAAADI. The CDR3 is 13 residues long. Trimming removed 6 bases from V and 6 bases from J; junction bases left unmatched: 8. The CDR3 spells CASSSGGRTEQYF. The CDR3 DNA is TGCGCCAGCAGCTCGGGCGGGAGAACCGAGCAGTACTTC.

Points on this clonotype: One end of the junction does not line up with germline, which may come from a read error. The rearrangement joins TRBV24-1 to TRBJ2-1; the match to TRBD2 covers 8 bases. CDR1 KGHDR and CDR2 SFDVKD come from the germline V gene. The CDR3 contains 15 residues. In nucleotides, the CDR3 is TGTGCCACCAGTGATCCGGGGACTAGTGGGAATGAGAAGTTCTTC. Its translation is CATSDPGTSGNEKFF.

This clonotype came up many times. The V and J genes are TRBV10-3 and TRBJ2-7; TRBD1 matches 8 bases. J gave up 7 bases and V 2 bases, and 4 bases lay outside the gene matches. This CDR3 has 13 residues. The germline gives CDR1 ENHRY, CDR2 SYGVKD. This chain's CDR3 is CAISETGGGEQYF. The CDR3 DNA sequence: TGTGCCATCAGTGAGACAGGGGGAGGAGAGCAGTACTTC.

The chain links TRBV20-1 to TRBJ1-4; D gene unclear. CDR1 DFQATT and CDR2 SNEGSKA come from the germline V gene (reference sequence). The CDR3 extends over 13 amino acids. The ends were cut back, 6 bases at V and 0 bases at J, with 8 bases in the middle. The CDR3 sequence: CSAIRATNEKLFF. Here the CDR3 DNA reads TGCAGTGCGATTAGGGCAACTAATGAAAAACTGTTTTTT.

This clonotype counts as medium-sized (0.01 to 0.1%). J is TRBJ2-1 and V is TRBV7-2; the D gene is possibly TRBD2 (6 bases). This CDR3 is 16 amino acids long. Trimming cost V 0 bases and J 2 bases, with 11 bases left between them. Germline CDR1 is SGHTA and CDR2 is FQGNSA. In DNA form, the CDR3 reads TGTGCCAGCAGCTTAGCTCGCGGGGTTACCTACAATGAGCAGTTCTTC. Translating it yields CASSLARGVTYNEQFF. Drawing the rest from reference TRBV7-2 and TRBJ2-1, the complete variable domain is GAGVSQSPSNKVTEKGKDVELRCDPISGHTALYWYRQSLGQGLEFLIYFQGNSAPDKSGLPSDRFSAERTGGSVSTLTIQRTQQEDSAVYLCASSLARGVTYNEQFFGPGTRLTVL.

In this sample, this clonotype turned up a few times. The V gene is TRBV6-2 or TRBV6-3, the J gene TRBJ2-1; TRBD2 aligns across 13 bases. This CDR3 region has 18 residues. In germline, CDR1 is MNHEY, CDR2 SVGEGT. V trimming: 7 bases; J trimming: 4 bases; junction bases outside the gene matches: 13. In nucleotides, the CDR3 is TGTGCCAGCACCCCCGGACTAGCGGGGGCTAGTTGGTACAATGAGCAGTTCTTC. This codes for CASTPGLAGASWYNEQFF.

This clonotype was seen repeatedly, ten times or more. The gene calls are TRBV6-1 and TRBJ1-6, with 7 nucleotides matching TRBD1. CDR3 length equals 14 residues. Per the germline V gene, CDR1 is MNHNS and CDR2 is SASEGT. The V gene end was trimmed by 4 bases and the J gene end by 8 bases; junction bases not matched to a gene: 5. The CDR3, as DNA: TGTGCCAGCAGTGCCTTAGGGGGCGATTCACCCCTCCACTTT. Its protein is CASSALGGDSPLHF.

In its sample, this clonotype was seen a few times. CDR3 residues: CASSQDALDRVNSPLHF. CDR3 bases: TGTGCCAGCAGCCAAGATGCGTTAGACAGGGTTAATTCACCCCTCCACTTT. The chain combines TRBV4-2 with TRBJ1-6, with 7 positions matching TRBD1. CDR1 is LGHNA and CDR2 is YNFKEQ in the germline V gene. J gave up 6 bases and V 0 bases, and 8 bases lay outside the gene matches. The CDR3 sequence is 17 residues long.

The chain carries TRBV6-5 and TRBJ2-7; the match to TRBD2 covers 9 bases. The J segment lost 1 base and the V segment lost 5 bases, leaving 6 bases of the junction unmatched. The CDR3 covers 15 residues. Germline assignment: CDR1 MNHEY and CDR2 SVGAGI. DNA for the CDR3: TGTGCCAGCAGTACCCGTAGCGGGAGTTCCTACGAGCAGTACTTC. This gives the protein CASSTRSGSSYEQYF.

This clonotype was found many times. This chain joins TRBV27 and TRBJ2-7; TRBD1 agrees at 10 bases. J lost 3 bases, V lost 7 bases, and 9 bases had no gene match. The CDR3 contains 15 residues. Germline CDR1 MNHEY, CDR2 SMNVEV (reference sequence). CDR3 loop: CASKRIGTGVYEQYF. The DNA of the CDR3 is TGTGCCAGCAAACGGATCGGGACAGGGGTCTACGAGCAGTACTTC.

The rearrangement links TRBV6-1 to TRBJ2-2, with 9 nucleotides matching TRBD2. The V segment lost 1 base and the J segment 2 bases; nucleotides outside the gene matches: 2. Per the germline V gene, CDR1 is MNHNS and CDR2 is SASEGT. The CDR3 sequence is 16 residues long. The CDR3 spells CASSEVSGRNTGELFF. CDR3 in DNA: TGTGCCAGCAGTGAAGTTAGCGGGAGAAACACCGGGGAGCTGTTTTTT.

CDR3 sequence (DNA): TGCAGCGTTGAAGGAAGCTCTGGAAACACCATATATTTT. It yields the protein CSVEGSSGNTIYF. The V gene is TRBV29-1, the J gene TRBJ1-3; D call uncertain. The CDR3 has 13 amino acids. Germline V gene sequence: CDR1 SQVTM, CDR2 ANQGSEA. The V end was cut by 1 base, the J end by 0 bases, with 4 bases between.

The V gene is TRBV27, the J gene TRBJ2-1; possibly TRBD1 for D (5 bases). Trimming took off 4 bases at V and 9 bases at J, with 25 bases between the two ends. The CDR3 runs to 17 residues. CDR1 is MNHEY, CDR2 SMNVEV, per germline (reference sequence). Written as DNA, the CDR3 is TGTGCCAGCAGTTGGATCGTGGCCGCCTCCTCGCAGGGTGAGCAGTTCTTC. This sequence encodes CASSWIVAASSQGEQFF.

This clonotype appeared a few times. The chain links TRBV4-3 to TRBJ2-3; perhaps D is TRBD1 or TRBD2 (5 bases each). Germline V gene data show CDR1 as LGHNA and CDR2 as YSLEER. V dropped 4 bases and J dropped 2 bases, with 13 bases sitting between them. This CDR3 contains 15 residues. CDR3 sequence: CASSRWDQSTDTQYF. CDR3 nucleotides: TGCGCCAGCAGCCGTTGGGACCAATCCACAGATACGCAGTATTTT.

This clonotype showed up many times. This chain links TRBV4-1 with TRBJ2-7; no clear D gene. V was clipped by 4 bases and J by 7 bases, with 8 bases between them. The V gene's germline CDR1 is MGHRA and CDR2 YSYEKL. The CDR3 totals 11 residues. The CDR3: CASSRIDEQYF. The CDR3 DNA reads as TGCGCCAGCAGCCGGATTGATGAGCAGTACTTC.

The CDR3 DNA reads as TGTGCCAGCAGCTCCCCGGGGAGCGGAGGTCCAGATACGCAGTATTTT. Translating gives CASSSPGSGGPDTQYF. V and J are TRBV5-6 and TRBJ2-3; tentatively, D is TRBD2 (5 bases). V lost 3 bases and J 4 bases, leaving 18 bases between the germline ends. The V gene's germline CDR1 is SGHDT and CDR2 YYEEEE. The CDR3 loop spans 16 amino acids.

Details on this clonotype: It may be a read error: a sequence one base away is much more abundant. The chain couples TRBV20-1 to TRBJ2-7; 7 bases fit TRBD2. The CDR3 has 15 amino acids. The germline gives CDR1 DFQATT, CDR2 SNEGSKA (reference sequence). The CDR3 is CRASEAWEGSYEQYF. The CDR3 region has the DNA TGCAGAGCCTCAGAGGCCTGGGAGGGCTCCTACGAGCAGTACTTC.

This rearrangement joins TRBV11-2 to TRBJ2-4; TRBD1 matches 8 bases. The CDR3 covers 13 residues. Germline lookup yields CDR1 SGHAT and CDR2 FQNNGV. Losses at the gene ends were 7 bases for V and 6 bases for J; bases not matched to a gene: 5. The CDR3 region is CASTPGGANIQYF. CDR3 bases: TGTGCCAGCACGCCAGGGGGCGCAAACATTCAGTACTTC.

The chain carries TRBV7-2 and TRBJ1-2; 8 bases match TRBD1. The J segment lost 2 bases and the V segment lost 5 bases, leaving 4 bases of the junction unmatched. The CDR3 runs 14 residues. CDR1 SGHTA and CDR2 FQGNSA come from the germline V gene. The DNA for the CDR3 is TGTGCCAGCAGCACGGACAGGGCGAACTATGGCTACACCTTC. This sequence encodes CASSTDRANYGYTF.

Points on this clonotype: A much larger clone differs by one base, so this may be a read error. The chain employs TRBV20-1 and TRBJ1-1, with 10 positions matching TRBD1. Losses at the gene ends were 2 bases for V and 1 base for J; bases not matched to a gene: 10. The germline V gene encodes CDR1 DFQATT and CDR2 SNEGSKA (reference sequence). This CDR3 is 17 amino acids long. Here the CDR3 reads CSARRTDRGLTNTEAFF. In DNA form, the CDR3 reads TGCAGTGCTAGACGCACGGACAGGGGGTTGACGAACACTGAAGCTTTCTTT.

Remarks on this clonotype: The junction shows a germline mismatch at one end, possibly a read error. The chain joins TRBV7-2 to TRBJ1-2; 8 bases fit TRBD1. This CDR3 is built from 14 residues. CDR1 is SGHTA, CDR2 FQGNSA, per germline. The CDR3 DNA reads TGTGCCAGCAGCCCCCGACAGGACCCAGGGGGCTTCACCTTC. Protein: CASSPRQDPGGFTF. Drawing the rest from reference TRBV7-2 and TRBJ1-2, the complete variable domain is GAGVSQSPSNKVTEKGKDVELRCDPISGHTALYWYRQSLGQGLEFLIYFQGNSAPDKSGLPSDRFSAERTGGSVSTLTIQRTQQEDSAVYLCASSPRQDPGGFTFGSGTRLTVV.

This clonotype was observed at least ten times. This chain connects TRBV7-8 to TRBJ2-1, with TRBD1 as a possible D gene (6 bases). V lost 4 bases to trimming and J lost 3 bases, with 13 bases between them. CDR1 SGHVS and CDR2 FQNEAQ come from the germline V gene. This CDR3 contains 15 residues. The CDR3 reads CASSSEGGNYNEQFF. DNA of the CDR3: TGTGCCAGCAGCTCCGAAGGGGGTAACTACAATGAGCAGTTCTTC. Supplemented by reference TRBV7-8 and TRBJ2-1, the full variable domain reads GAGVSQSPRYKVAKRGQDVALRCDPISGHVSLFWYQQALGQGPEFLTYFQNEAQLDKSGLPSDRFFAERPEGSVSTLKIQRTQQEDSAVYLCASSSEGGNYNEQFFGPGTRLTVL.

The J gene is TRBJ2-3, the V gene TRBV29-1; D is possibly TRBD1 or TRBD2 (5 bases each). This CDR3 spans 13 amino acids. Germline values: CDR1 SQVTM, CDR2 ANQGSEA. Trimming took off 3 bases at V and 4 bases at J, with 11 bases between the two ends. CDR3 residues: CSVDKRGPDTQYF. In DNA form, the CDR3 reads TGCAGCGTTGATAAGAGGGGCCCAGATACGCAGTATTTT.

A word on this clonotype: With a much larger clone just one base away, this may be a read error. The genes are TRBV4-2 and TRBJ2-3; no clear D gene. Germline CDR1 LGHNA, CDR2 YNFKEQ. The CDR3 consists of 12 residues. The CDR3 here is CVSSQTGRAQYF. The CDR3 DNA reads TGTGTCAGCAGCCAAACGGGTAGGGCGCAGTATTTT.

Here the CDR3 reads CASSPGYQGGQPQHF. In DNA form, the CDR3 reads TGTGCCAGCAGCCCAGGGTATCAGGGAGGACAGCCCCAGCATTTT. The chain couples TRBV7-9 to TRBJ1-5; D might be TRBD1 (5 bases). CDR1 and CDR2 (germline): SEHNR, FQNEAQ (reference sequence). With 5 bases removed from V and 7 bases from J, the gap between germline ends came to 18 bases. The CDR3 contains 15 residues.

This clonotype appeared a few times. The rearrangement links TRBV27 to TRBJ2-1; 9 bases fit TRBD2. Per the germline V gene, CDR1 is MNHEY and CDR2 is SMNVEV (reference sequence). V lost 6 bases to trimming and J lost 6 bases; unmatched junction nucleotides: 12. The CDR3 contains 16 residues. The CDR3 coding sequence is TGTGCCAGCAGCCGCGCCAATTTAGCGGGGGTCAATGAGCAGTTCTTC. It specifies CASSRANLAGVNEQFF.

The V call is TRBV20-1, the J call TRBJ2-7; D is ambiguous. This CDR3 region has 15 residues. V dropped 3 bases and J dropped 3 bases, with 18 bases sitting between them. CDR1 and CDR2 from the germline V gene are DFQATT and SNEGSKA (reference sequence). For the CDR3, the DNA is TGCAGTGCTAGGGATACAGATACCGCGAACTACGAGCAGTACTTC. This encodes CSARDTDTANYEQYF.